This TCR beta chain is drawn from a study of T cells in Graves' hyperthyroidism and ophthalmopathy. Overall study results and limits: Ophthalmopathy onset followed model prediction by a median about 6.5 months.

This clonotype has more than one count but fewer than ten. Its antigen is unknown. It was RNA transcripts that yielded the amplified TCR beta CDR3 regions. The HTBI primer set drove a first-round RT-PCR of the TCR CDR3. Using its own MiXCR run on the multiplex PCR reads, TCRdb lists one record per CDR3 protein. The table has over 500,000 distinct CDR3 sequences, 14% seen once. Uncontrolled infection, other autoimmune disease, pregnancy or lactation led to exclusion. Cells are PBMCs isolated from roughly 9.2 ml of fresh blood. Material for sequencing was blood. This receptor was taken from a woman aged 40-49 years with Graves' hyperthyroidism.

CDR3 sequence (DNA): TGTGCCAGCAGCTTGGATACGGGAATGGGCACAGATACGCAGTATTTT. It yields the protein CASSLDTGMGTDTQYF. The V call is TRBV5-5, the J call TRBJ2-3, with D possibly matching TRBD2 (5 bases). V dropped 0 bases and J dropped 1 base, with 12 bases sitting between them. The CDR3 runs to 16 residues. The germline CDR1 and CDR2 sequences are SGHKS and YYEKEE (reference sequence).